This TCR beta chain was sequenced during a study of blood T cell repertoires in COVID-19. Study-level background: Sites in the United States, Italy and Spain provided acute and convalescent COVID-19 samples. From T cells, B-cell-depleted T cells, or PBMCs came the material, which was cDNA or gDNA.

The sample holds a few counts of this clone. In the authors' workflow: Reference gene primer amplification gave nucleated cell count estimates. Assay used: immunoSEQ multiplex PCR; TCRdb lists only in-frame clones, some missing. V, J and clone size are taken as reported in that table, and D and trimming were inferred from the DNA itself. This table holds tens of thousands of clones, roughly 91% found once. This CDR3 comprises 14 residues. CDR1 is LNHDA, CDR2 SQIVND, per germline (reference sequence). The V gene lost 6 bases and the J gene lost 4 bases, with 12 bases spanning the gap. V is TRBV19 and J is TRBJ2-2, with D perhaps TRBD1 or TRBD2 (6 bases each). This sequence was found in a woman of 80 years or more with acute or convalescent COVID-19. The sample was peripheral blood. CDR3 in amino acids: CASRIQGGTGELFF. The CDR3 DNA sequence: TGTGCCAGTAGAATACAGGGAGGCACCGGGGAGCTGTTTTTT.